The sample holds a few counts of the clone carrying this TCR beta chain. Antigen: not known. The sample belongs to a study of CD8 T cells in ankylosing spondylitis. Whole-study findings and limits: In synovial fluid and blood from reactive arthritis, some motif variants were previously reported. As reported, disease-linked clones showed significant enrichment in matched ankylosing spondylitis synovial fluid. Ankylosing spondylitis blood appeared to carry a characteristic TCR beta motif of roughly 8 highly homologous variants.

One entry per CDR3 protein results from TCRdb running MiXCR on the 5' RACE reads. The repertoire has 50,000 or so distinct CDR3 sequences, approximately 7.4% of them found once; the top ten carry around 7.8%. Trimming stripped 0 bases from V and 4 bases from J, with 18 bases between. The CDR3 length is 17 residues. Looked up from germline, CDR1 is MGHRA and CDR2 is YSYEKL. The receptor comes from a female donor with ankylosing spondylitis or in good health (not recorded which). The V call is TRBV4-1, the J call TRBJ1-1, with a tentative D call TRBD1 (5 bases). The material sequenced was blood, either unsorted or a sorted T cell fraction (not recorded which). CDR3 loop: CASSQDQGQNRGTEAFF. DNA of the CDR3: TGCGCCAGCAGCCAAGACCAGGGCCAAAATCGGGGCACTGAAGCTTTCTTT.